These 8 T cell receptor beta chains came from one sample sequenced in a study of OX40 agonist ivuxolimab in advanced cancers. Sequenced by immunoSEQ multiplex PCR; TCRdb stores in-frame clones only, minus some. The data hold 65,000 to 90,000 clones, with roughly 85% observed a single time. Sequences were derived from CD4+ or CD8+ T cells sorted from blood, sampled in a trial of the OX40 agonist ivuxolimab. The source of these receptors is an adult with an advanced solid tumor such as melanoma, head and neck, liver or kidney cancer.

This chain uses TRBV9 with TRBJ1-4; possibly TRBD1 for D (5 bases). Trimming took 4 bases from V and 0 from J, leaving 7 bases between them. CDR1 is SGDLS and CDR2 is YYNGEE in the germline V gene. CDR3 length equals 14 residues. In DNA form, the CDR3 reads TGTGCCAGCAGCCCGACAGCAACTAATGAAAAACTGTTTTTT. Protein: CASSPTATNEKLFF.

The DNA for the CDR3 is TGTGCCATCACCCGCTCGGACAGGGACACTGAAGCTTTCTTT. This translates into CAITRSDRDTEAFF. This rearrangement joins TRBV10-3 to TRBJ1-1; TRBD1 matches 8 bases. Germline V lookup: CDR1 ENHRY, CDR2 SYGVKD. V trimming: 7 bases; J trimming: 3 bases; junction bases outside the gene matches: 7. CDR3 length: 14 amino acids.

This chain connects TRBV5-1 to TRBJ2-3, with 8 bases that match TRBD2. Germline V CDR1 and CDR2: SGHRS, YFSETQ. This CDR3 region has 16 residues. The V and J ends lost 4 bases and 4 bases, in that order; junction bases with no gene match: 11. The CDR3, as DNA: TGCGCCAGCAGCCCCCCTCGGGCGGGAGGAGCAGATACGCAGTATTTT. Residues: CASSPPRAGGADTQYF.

The CDR3 DNA follows: TGTGCCAGCAGCCGACAGGGTCAGACTGAAGCTTTCTTT. The encoded protein is CASSRQGQTEAFF. The chain uses TRBV7-2 and TRBJ1-1; 7 bases are a match to TRBD1. The CDR3 has 13 residues. Germline trimming cut 5 bases from V and 5 bases from J; bases unmatched to any gene: 5. Germline V gene sequence: CDR1 SGHTA, CDR2 FQGNSA.

The chain carries TRBV6-6 and TRBJ1-4; D not resolved. The CDR3 sequence is 11 residues long. Germline V gene lookup returns CDR1 MNHNY and CDR2 SVGAGI (reference sequence). Trimming left V 2 bases short and J 8 bases short, with 3 bases between. CDR3 residues: CASSYPEKLFF. For the CDR3, the DNA is TGTGCCAGCAGTTACCCAGAAAAACTGTTTTTT.

V and J are TRBV18 and TRBJ2-3; 13 nucleotides agree with TRBD2. This CDR3 is built from 14 residues. Germline assignment: CDR1 KGHSH and CDR2 LQKENI. The junction had 2 bases not matched to a gene; V was cut back by 6 bases and J by 5 bases. The CDR3: CASSGTSGEDTQYF. In nucleotides, the CDR3 is TGTGCCAGCTCGGGGACTAGCGGGGAAGATACGCAGTATTTT.

The chain uses TRBV12-2 and TRBJ2-1; TRBD2, the D gene given by the table, was not confirmed from the DNA. TRBV12-2 is shown as a pseudogene. The length of the CDR3 is 22 residues. CDR3 residues: CASRLPIPYGLAANPRYNEQFF. In DNA form, the CDR3 reads TGTGCAAGTCGCTTACCCATCCCTTACGGACTAGCGGCGAATCCGAGGTACAATGAGCAGTTCTTC.

The table lists this clone with a few counts. V usage is TRBV19 and J usage is TRBJ1-2; possible D gene TRBD1, 6 bases. V was pared by 3 bases and J by 1 base, with 12 bases between. CDR3 size: 15 residues. Per germline, CDR1 LNHDA and CDR2 SQIVND (reference sequence). The CDR3 here is CASSISAGDNYGYTF. CDR3 coding DNA: TGTGCCAGTAGTATCAGTGCAGGGGATAACTATGGCTACACCTTC.